The 21 T cell receptor beta chains listed next were all sequenced from one sample in a study of T cell repertoires in cytomegalovirus infection. No antigen is known for these receptors. TCRdb ran MiXCR on the reads and lists one entry per CDR3 protein. The sample lists under 90,000 distinct CDR3 sequences; approximately 46% were seen once. Sequences were derived from CD8+ T cells from cultured PBMCs, sampled from culture after CMV antigen stimulation. The receptors originated from a human donor in good health (CMV status not recorded). Some clones in this sample may be carry-over from other donors' samples.

This sequence joins TRBV6-1 and TRBJ2-1, with D possibly TRBD2 on 5 matching bases. The CDR3 consists of 17 residues. Trimming shortened V by 2 bases and J by 5 bases, and 19 bases separated the two germline ends. Germline V gene sequence: CDR1 MNHNS, CDR2 SASEGT. In nucleotides, the CDR3 is TGTGCCAGCAGTGAACGTTCGAGGGTCGCCGTAAACAATGAGCAGTTCTTC. Its protein product is CASSERSRVAVNNEQFF.

The chain links TRBV20-1 to TRBJ1-1; D is perhaps TRBD1 (5 bases). This CDR3 is 13 amino acids long. Germline CDR1 is DFQATT and CDR2 is SNEGSKA (reference sequence). V was pared by 6 bases and J by 0 bases, with 11 bases between. DNA for the CDR3: TGCAGTGCCAGCGGGACCGTGAACACTGAAGCTTTCTTT. This translates into CSASGTVNTEAFF.

V usage is TRBV11-3 and J usage is TRBJ2-1; D is ambiguous. The V gene's germline CDR1 is SGHNT and CDR2 YENEEA. The CDR3 is 17 residues long. Between the trimmed V and J ends, which lost 1 base and 0 bases, there was a span of 13 bases. The DNA for the CDR3 is TGTGCCAGCAGCTTAGTGGTGGGCCGGAGCTCCTACAATGAGCAGTTCTTC. Encoded protein: CASSLVVGRSSYNEQFF.

The chain couples TRBV9 to TRBJ2-5, with 8 bases matching TRBD1. Germline-derived CDR1 and CDR2 are SGDLS and YYNGEE. Unmatched junction bases numbered 10, after V lost 2 bases and J lost 7 bases. The CDR3 contains 15 residues. The CDR3 is CASSVDYQGARTQYF. The DNA for the CDR3 is TGTGCCAGCAGCGTGGACTACCAGGGGGCGCGGACCCAGTACTTC.

As DNA, the CDR3 is TGTGCCAGCAGCTTAGATGGACAGGGGTCTATTGGCTACACCTTC. As protein: CASSLDGQGSIGYTF. This chain uses TRBV7-9 with TRBJ1-2; 9 bases fit TRBD1. V lost 1 base to trimming and J lost 7 bases; unmatched junction nucleotides: 7. Germline V gene sequence: CDR1 SEHNR, CDR2 FQNEAQ (reference sequence). The CDR3 is 15 amino acids.

The chain uses TRBV6-5 and TRBJ1-5, with no clear D. V was clipped by 2 bases and J by 7 bases, with 12 bases between them. The germline CDR1 and CDR2 sequences are MNHEY and SVGAGI. This CDR3 contains 14 residues. The CDR3 nucleotides are TGTGCCAGCAGTTACCGGGGTGGCGCGCAGCCCCAGCATTTT. This encodes CASSYRGGAQPQHF.

The chain is built from TRBV7-9 and TRBJ1-1, with D tentatively TRBD1 (6 bases). The CDR3 extends over 14 amino acids. Trimming left V 1 base short and J 10 bases short, with 16 bases between. Germline assignment: CDR1 SEHNR and CDR2 FQNEAQ (reference sequence). The CDR3 region is CASSLGRGASRAFF. The CDR3 nucleotides read TGTGCCAGCAGCTTAGGGAGGGGGGCCTCCCGAGCTTTCTTT. The full variable domain, completed using reference TRBV7-9 and TRBJ1-1, is DTGVSQNPRHKITKRGQNVTFRCDPISEHNRLYWYRQTLGQGPEFLTYFQNEAQLEKSRLLSDRFSAERPKGSFSTLEIQRTEQGDSAMYLCASSLGRGASRAFFGQGTRLTVV.

This clonotype has a handful of counts. The chain couples TRBV6-5 to TRBJ2-3; possibly TRBD1 or TRBD2 for D (5 bases each). In germline, CDR1 is MNHEY, CDR2 SVGAGI. CDR3 length: 16 residues. V dropped 6 bases and J dropped 3 bases, with 19 bases sitting between them. The CDR3 reads CASSLNGRWGTDTQYF. The CDR3 nucleotides are TGTGCCAGCAGCCTAAACGGGCGGTGGGGGACAGATACGCAGTATTTT.

This sequence joins TRBV15 and TRBJ1-1; TRBD1 might be the D (6 bases). CDR1 LNHNV and CDR2 YYDKDF come from the germline V gene (reference sequence). The ends were cut back, 0 bases at V and 7 bases at J, with 12 bases in the middle. The CDR3 loop spans 14 amino acids. Here the CDR3 DNA reads TGTGCCACCAGCAGAGATCCGGGGGCGAATGAAGCTTTCTTT. It is translated as CATSRDPGANEAFF.

This clonotype turned up a few times. The gene calls are TRBV7-6 and TRBJ2-1; no clear D gene. Germline loops: CDR1 SGHVS, CDR2 FNYEAQ. CDR3 length: 16 amino acids. V was clipped by 3 bases and J by 0 bases, with 12 bases between them. CDR3 protein: CASSLGGRSSYNEQFF. CDR3 nucleotides: TGTGCCAGCAGCTTGGGTGGGCGGAGCTCCTACAATGAGCAGTTCTTC.

This chain uses TRBV20-1 with TRBJ2-2; TRBD2 aligns across 7 bases. There are 15 residues in the CDR3. J lost 1 base, V lost 7 bases, and 9 bases had no gene match. Germline V gene data show CDR1 as DFQATT and CDR2 as SNEGSKA (reference sequence). Here the CDR3 reads CSGHGLAENTGELFF. The CDR3 region has the DNA TGCAGTGGGCATGGGCTAGCGGAGAACACCGGGGAGCTGTTTTTT.

J is TRBJ2-7 and V is TRBV4-1; D not resolved. V lost 0 bases to trimming and J lost 3 bases, with 9 bases between them. The CDR3 length is 14 residues. Germline V gene lookup returns CDR1 MGHRA and CDR2 YSYEKL. For the CDR3, the DNA is TGCGCCAGCAGCCAAGATAACGGAGTCTACGAGCAGTACTTC. It codes for CASSQDNGVYEQYF.

This chain links TRBV20-1 with TRBJ2-7; no definite D call. Germline values: CDR1 DFQATT, CDR2 SNEGSKA (reference sequence). The CDR3 length is 12 residues. V was pared by 0 bases and J by 2 bases, with 5 bases between. CDR3 coding DNA: TGCAGTGCTAGAGAGACGACCTACGAGCAGTACTTC. Protein: CSARETTYEQYF.

This clonotype was detected a few times. The chain employs TRBV7-9 and TRBJ1-5; TRBD1 matches 8 bases. V shed 6 bases and J 2 bases; nucleotides not matched to a gene: 3. The V gene's germline CDR1 is SEHNR and CDR2 FQNEAQ (reference sequence). The CDR3 sequence is 14 residues long. Here the CDR3 DNA reads TGTGCCAGCAGAGCAGGGGGCGGCAATCAGCCCCAGCATTTT. Translating gives CASRAGGGNQPQHF.

This clonotype has only one observation. The rearrangement joins TRBV27 to TRBJ1-6; TRBD1 might be the D (5 bases). This CDR3 is built from 12 residues. The ends were cut back, 5 bases at V and 17 bases at J, with 16 bases in the middle. CDR1 and CDR2 from the germline V gene are MNHEY and SMNVEV (reference sequence). The CDR3 DNA reads as TGTGCCAGCAGTGGAGGGCAGGGTCCATTCCACTTT. Its translation: CASSGGQGPFHF.

V gene TRBV7-3 combines with J gene TRBJ2-1, with D perhaps given as TRBD1 or TRBD2 (5 bases each). Trimming took 4 bases from V and 4 from J, leaving 14 bases between them. Germline V gene sequence: CDR1 SGHTA, CDR2 FQGTGA. This CDR3 spans 15 amino acids. The CDR3: CASSSTGTQYNEQFF. Written as DNA, the CDR3 is TGTGCCAGCAGCTCCACCGGGACCCAATACAATGAGCAGTTCTTC.

The genes are TRBV7-9 and TRBJ1-1, with no clear D. Trimming removed 5 bases at V and 2 bases at J, with 9 bases between. The CDR3 has 13 amino acids. Germline CDR1 SEHNR, CDR2 FQNEAQ (reference sequence). This CDR3 is CASSPPSNTEAFF. DNA of the CDR3: TGTGCCAGCAGCCCGCCCAGTAACACTGAAGCTTTCTTT.

Written as DNA, the CDR3 is TGTGCCAGTAGTGTCCTGATCGGGAATCGGAATGGCTACACCTTC. As protein: CASSVLIGNRNGYTF. The chain is built from TRBV19 and TRBJ1-2; D is unclear. The CDR3 sequence is 15 residues long. Germline CDR1 LNHDA, CDR2 SQIVND (reference sequence). The ends were cut back, 5 bases at V and 6 bases at J, with 19 bases in the middle. The full variable domain, in which reference TRBV19 and TRBJ1-2 provide the parts outside the CDR3, is DGGITQSPKYLFRKEGQNVTLSCEQNLNHDAMYWYRQDPGQGLRLIYYSQIVNDFQKGDIAEGYSVSREKKESFPLTVTSAQKNPTAFYLCASSVLIGNRNGYTFGSGTRLTVV.

The chain carries TRBV29-1 and TRBJ2-7; 9 bases are a match to TRBD1. Per germline, CDR1 SQVTM and CDR2 ANQGSEA. V was pared by 6 bases and J by 1 base, with 4 bases of the junction left unmatched. This CDR3 has 13 amino acids. For the CDR3, the DNA is TGCAGCGTCGGACAGGGGCCGTCCTACGAGCAGTACTTC. Translation gives CSVGQGPSYEQYF.

A few counts support this clonotype. This chain connects TRBV7-8 to TRBJ2-7, with 7 bases identical to TRBD1. J gave up 3 bases and V 2 bases, and 7 bases lay outside the gene matches. The CDR3 length is 15 residues. From germline, CDR1 is SGHVS and CDR2 FQNEAQ. In nucleotides, the CDR3 is TGTGCCAGCAGCTTATCATGGACAGGAAACTACGAGCAGTACTTC. It codes for CASSLSWTGNYEQYF.

The chain is built from TRBV27 and TRBJ2-2; D is perhaps TRBD2 (5 bases). Deletions cut 4 bases from V and 0 bases from J, with 12 bases between. The CDR3 totals 16 residues. Germline loops: CDR1 MNHEY, CDR2 SMNVEV (reference sequence). The CDR3 bases are TGTGCCAGCAGTTACGGGGTTACAACGAACACCGGGGAGCTGTTTTTT. Amino acid sequence: CASSYGVTTNTGELFF.